These 14 T cell receptor beta chains were all obtained from the same sample, sequenced in a study of molecular identifiers for immune sequencing clone quantification. TCRdb re-called the PCR reads with MiXCR, one entry per CDR3 protein. The sample carries about 630,000 distinct CDR3 sequences, about 25% recorded once. Source material: naive CD8+ T cells from blood, with Jurkat cell RNA spiked in. Subset: FACS-sorted CD8+CD4-CCR7+CD45RA+ naive T cells. These TCRs come from a human donor in good health. Some libraries in this study had Jurkat cell RNA spiked in.

The chain combines TRBV9 with TRBJ2-7; 8 nucleotides agree with TRBD2. The CDR3 has 15 amino acids. CDR1 is SGDLS and CDR2 is YYNGEE in the germline V gene. The V segment lost 3 bases and the J segment 9 bases; nucleotides outside the gene matches: 14. DNA of the CDR3: TGTGCCAGCAGCGCAACTAGCGGCTGGGGCACTCGGCAGTACTTC. Encoded protein: CASSATSGWGTRQYF.

Many counts were recorded for this clonotype. This rearrangement joins TRBV4-1 to TRBJ2-7; 11 bases map to TRBD2. CDR3 length: 14 amino acids. The V gene's germline CDR1 is MGHRA and CDR2 YSYEKL. The V segment lost 4 bases and the J segment 4 bases; nucleotides outside the gene matches: 3. The CDR3 DNA reads as TGCGCCAGCAGCCCGTCTAGCGGGGGGTACGAGCAGTACTTC. Protein: CASSPSSGGYEQYF.

This clonotype was seen only once. This rearrangement joins TRBV27 to TRBJ2-3, with D unresolved. The CDR3 spans 16 residues. Per the germline V gene, CDR1 is MNHEY and CDR2 is SMNVEV (reference sequence). The V and J ends lost 3 bases and 1 base respectively, with 14 bases between them. CDR3 DNA: TGTGCCAGCAGTTTGCCGATGGCGGAGCGCACAGATACGCAGTATTTT. Its translation is CASSLPMAERTDTQYF.

This clonotype was seen at least ten times. The chain combines TRBV7-9 with TRBJ2-7; possibly TRBD1 for D (5 bases). The V and J ends lost 5 bases and 3 bases respectively, with 11 bases between them. Germline V gene data show CDR1 as SEHNR and CDR2 as FQNEAQ (reference sequence). The length of the CDR3 is 13 residues. The CDR3 loop reads CASSPLGHYEQYF. CDR3 DNA: TGTGCCAGCAGCCCCCTCGGACACTACGAGCAGTACTTC.

For this clonotype: With a much larger clone just one base away, this may be a read error. The chain employs TRBV20-1 and TRBJ2-7; D is unclear. CDR1 is DFQATT and CDR2 is SNEGSKA in the germline V gene (reference sequence). This CDR3 comprises 14 residues. This CDR3 is CGARVFTATYEQYF. The CDR3 DNA reads as TGCGGTGCTAGGGTTTTTACCGCAACCTACGAGCAGTACTTC.

A note on this clonotype: A much larger clone sits a single nucleotide away, making a read error possible. The V call is TRBV5-1, the J call TRBJ1-1; TRBD1 matches 9 bases. Trimming removed 4 bases from V and 5 bases from J; junction bases left unmatched: 9. This CDR3 has 15 amino acids. Germline V lookup: CDR1 SGHRS, CDR2 YFSETQ. CDR3 protein: CASSLEQGARTEAFF. CDR3 nucleotides: TGCGCCAGCAGCCTTGAACAGGGGGCTCGGACTGAAGCTTTCTTT.

This clonotype was recorded at least ten times. The chain has TRBV28 and TRBJ2-1; D gene ambiguous. Trimming stripped 7 bases from V and 0 bases from J, with 13 bases between. In germline, CDR1 is MDHEN, CDR2 SYDVKM. The CDR3 spans 15 residues. The DNA of the CDR3 is TGTGCCAGCACCACTCCTCGAACCTCCTACAATGAGCAGTTCTTC. The encoded protein is CASTTPRTSYNEQFF.

On this clonotype: The CDR3 carries no conserved terminal phenylalanine or tryptophan, so it likely arises from a read error. The chain couples TRBV27 to TRBJ2-7; tentative D call: TRBD2 (6 bases). The CDR3 extends over 14 amino acids. The V gene lost 3 bases and the J gene lost 5 bases, with 14 bases spanning the gap. Looked up from germline, CDR1 is MNHEY and CDR2 is SMNVEV (reference sequence). The CDR3 coding sequence is TGTGCCAGCAGTTTCGTGGGGGGAGAGGACGAGCAGTACCTC. Protein: CASSFVGGEDEQYL.

This clonotype was seen many times. The CDR3 DNA reads TGTGCCACCAGTCCCGGCAGGAGCACAGATACGCAGTATTTT. Amino acid sequence: CATSPGRSTDTQYF. The V call is TRBV24-1, the J call TRBJ2-3; D unclear. V lost 6 bases and J lost 0, with 9 bases in between. CDR1 is KGHDR and CDR2 is SFDVKD in the germline V gene. The CDR3 has 14 residues.

CDR3 amino acids: CATRPGQGDYQPQHF. CDR3 sequence (DNA): TGTGCCACCCGGCCGGGACAGGGGGATTATCAGCCCCAGCATTTT. V is TRBV7-2 and J is TRBJ1-5; TRBD1 agrees at 11 bases. Germline CDR1 is SGHTA and CDR2 is FQGNSA. Trimming removed 10 bases from V and 5 bases from J; junction bases left unmatched: 10. The CDR3 consists of 15 residues. Full variable domain (remainder filled in from reference TRBV7-2 and TRBJ1-5): GAGVSQSPSNKVTEKGKDVELRCDPISGHTALYWYRQSLGQGLEFLIYFQGNSAPDKSGLPSDRFSAERTGGSVSTLTIQRTQQEDSAVYLCATRPGQGDYQPQHFGDGTRLSIL.

This clonotype was counted at least ten times. The chain carries TRBV5-6 and TRBJ1-4; D not resolved. The ends were cut back, 4 bases at V and 4 bases at J, with 8 bases in the middle. The germline V gene encodes CDR1 SGHDT and CDR2 YYEEEE. This CDR3 has 13 amino acids. CDR3 nucleotides: TGTGCCAGCAGCGCAAGCAGTAATGAAAAACTGTTTTTT. This codes for CASSASSNEKLFF.

In this sample, this clonotype turned up many times. The chain links TRBV5-5 to TRBJ2-2, with D tentatively TRBD1 (6 bases). The CDR3 has 17 residues. Germline CDR1 is SGHKS and CDR2 is YYEKEE (reference sequence). V was cut by 3 bases and J by 0 bases, with 15 bases left in between. The DNA for the CDR3 is TGTGCCAGCAGCTGGTCGACAGGCCATACGAACACCGGGGAGCTGTTTTTT. It yields the protein CASSWSTGHTNTGELFF.

On this clonotype itself: Given the absence of the conserved phenylalanine or tryptophan at the CDR3 end, a read error is likely. The rearrangement uses TRBV4-2 and TRBJ2-1; 8 bases are shared with TRBD2. The CDR3 is 14 residues long. V lost 4 bases to trimming and J lost 7 bases; unmatched junction nucleotides: 6. Germline CDR1 LGHNA, CDR2 YNFKEQ. The CDR3 DNA sequence: TGTGCCAGCAGCCCGGAGCGGGAGACGAATGAGCAGTTCATC. This gives the protein CASSPERETNEQFI.

This clonotype showed up just a few times. The CDR3 nucleotides are TGTGCCAGCAGTGAAAGTTGGGGCGACCCGGAGACCCAGTACTTC. Translated: CASSESWGDPETQYF. The chain carries TRBV6-1 and TRBJ2-5; the D gene is possibly TRBD1 (5 bases). The germline gives CDR1 MNHNS, CDR2 SASEGT. Trimming left V 2 bases short and J 5 bases short, with 15 bases between. This CDR3 contains 15 residues.